Shown below are 31 T cell receptor beta chains from a single sample sequenced in a study of T cell repertoires in cytomegalovirus infection. Each CDR3 protein is one row after TCRdb ran MiXCR on the reads. Of around 530,000 distinct CDR3 sequences in the sample, roughly 29% are singletons; the top ten hold 13%. Sequencing input: PBMCs. These receptors all stem from a human donor in good health (CMV status not recorded). Some clones in this sample may be carry-over from other donors' samples.

This clonotype was recorded many times. This chain connects TRBV7-8 to TRBJ1-2; no definite D call. CDR1 is SGHVS and CDR2 is FQNEAQ in the germline V gene. The CDR3 has 15 residues. Trimming removed 1 base at V and 2 bases at J, with 11 bases between. The CDR3 DNA follows: TGTGCCAGCAGCTTAGGATTACGGATGAACTATGGCTACACCTTC. Encoded protein: CASSLGLRMNYGYTF.

The V and J genes are TRBV29-1 and TRBJ2-1; D uncertain. V lost 6 bases and J 8 bases, leaving 14 bases between the germline ends. CDR1 is SQVTM, CDR2 ANQGSEA, per germline. The length of the CDR3 is 12 residues. The DNA of the CDR3 is TGCAGCGTCGCCAGATCTTTCGATGAGCAGTTCTTC. It is translated as CSVARSFDEQFF.

This chain connects TRBV7-2 to TRBJ2-5, with a weak D call TRBD2 (6 bases). V lost 1 base to trimming and J lost 0 bases, with 18 bases between them. Per germline, CDR1 SGHTA and CDR2 FQGNSA. This CDR3 is built from 18 residues. CDR3 region: CASSLVGWGVNYQETQYF. CDR3 coding DNA: TGTGCCAGCAGCTTAGTAGGGTGGGGGGTGAATTACCAAGAGACCCAGTACTTC.

This clonotype was seen only a few times. J is TRBJ1-2 and V is TRBV7-2, with a possible D match to TRBD1 (6 bases). From germline, CDR1 is SGHTA and CDR2 FQGNSA. The CDR3 spans 15 residues. The V and J ends lost 1 base and 8 bases respectively, with 17 bases between them. The CDR3 here is CASSLGGVAGEGYTF. Written as DNA, the CDR3 is TGTGCCAGCAGCTTAGGGGGGGTAGCAGGGGAAGGCTACACCTTC. Full variable domain (missing parts from reference TRBV7-2 and TRBJ1-2): GAGVSQSPSNKVTEKGKDVELRCDPISGHTALYWYRQSLGQGLEFLIYFQGNSAPDKSGLPSDRFSAERTGGSVSTLTIQRTQQEDSAVYLCASSLGGVAGEGYTFGSGTRLTVV.

The chain is built from TRBV11-2 and TRBJ1-6; 8 nucleotides match TRBD1. Trimming took 5 bases from V and 10 from J; bases not matched to a gene: 19. There are 18 residues in the CDR3. Germline V gene data show CDR1 as SGHAT and CDR2 as FQNNGV. The CDR3 DNA sequence: TGTGCCAGCAGCGCTACGAGGGACAGGTCTTCCGGGGGGTCACCCCTCCACTTT. The encoded protein is CASSATRDRSSGGSPLHF.

V is TRBV20-1 and J is TRBJ2-5, with 12 bases matching TRBD2. CDR1 and CDR2 from the germline V gene are DFQATT and SNEGSKA (reference sequence). CDR3 length: 14 amino acids. Trimming took 3 bases from V and 5 from J; bases not matched to a gene: 4. The CDR3 region has the DNA TGCAGTGCTAGGACTAGCGGGAGTCTGGAGACCCAGTACTTC. Encoded protein: CSARTSGSLETQYF.

The rearrangement joins TRBV20-1 to TRBJ2-5; no reliable D call. This CDR3 comprises 15 residues. V was pared by 0 bases and J by 5 bases, with 16 bases between. The V gene's germline CDR1 is DFQATT and CDR2 SNEGSKA (reference sequence). The CDR3 DNA is TGCAGTGCTAGAGATTTCTCCCTCGGAGAGGAGACCCAGTACTTC. As protein: CSARDFSLGEETQYF.

This clonotype was detected a few times. This chain joins TRBV4-3 and TRBJ2-2, with no clear D. CDR1 LGHNA and CDR2 YSLEER come from the germline V gene. V lost 0 bases and J 0 bases, leaving 11 bases between the germline ends. The CDR3 has 17 residues. CDR3 bases: TGCGCCAGCAGCCAAGATCTGCGGCCAGCGAACACCGGGGAGCTGTTTTTT. It is translated as CASSQDLRPANTGELFF.

The chain couples TRBV19 to TRBJ2-5, with D unresolved. Germline V gene lookup returns CDR1 LNHDA and CDR2 SQIVND (reference sequence). V gave up 5 bases and J gave up 1 base, with 5 bases separating them. CDR3 length: 12 amino acids. The CDR3 bases are TGTGCCAGTAGTGAAAGCCAAGAGACCCAGTACTTC. Protein: CASSESQETQYF.

The V call is TRBV18, the J call TRBJ2-6, with unresolved D. Germline CDR1 is KGHSH and CDR2 is LQKENI. This CDR3 contains 15 residues. The V gene lost 1 base and the J gene lost 2 bases, with 6 bases spanning the gap. CDR3: CASSPREAGANVLTF. DNA of the CDR3: TGTGCCAGCTCACCACGCGAGGCTGGGGCCAACGTCCTGACTTTC. Drawing the rest from reference TRBV18 and TRBJ2-6, the complete variable domain is NAGVMQNPRHLVRRRGQEARLRCSPMKGHSHVYWYRQLPEEGLKFMVYLQKENIIDESGMPKERFSAEFPKEGPSILRIQQVVRGDSAAYFCASSPREAGANVLTFGAGSRLTVL.

This clonotype was seen a few times. The chain uses TRBV7-8 and TRBJ2-2; 10 bases match TRBD2. Germline loops: CDR1 SGHVS, CDR2 FQNEAQ. V shed 5 bases and J 5 bases; nucleotides not matched to a gene: 11. The CDR3 length is 17 residues. In DNA, the CDR3 is TGTGCCAGCAGCCCCGGTCGAGCGGGAGGGTGGACCGGGGAGCTGTTTTTT. Protein sequence: CASSPGRAGGWTGELFF.

This chain joins TRBV29-1 and TRBJ2-1; 15 bases fit TRBD2. The CDR3 runs 16 residues. CDR1 SQVTM and CDR2 ANQGSEA come from the germline V gene. J gave up 5 bases and V 3 bases, and 5 bases lay outside the gene matches. CDR3 DNA: TGCAGCGTTGACGGGACTAGCGGGAGGCCGGACAATGAGCAGTTCTTC. Protein product: CSVDGTSGRPDNEQFF.

Only a few counts were recorded for this clonotype. The gene calls are TRBV6-1 and TRBJ1-1; TRBD1 is a possible D gene (5 bases). From germline, CDR1 is MNHNS and CDR2 SASEGT. Trimming stripped 8 bases from V and 11 bases from J, with 21 bases between. This CDR3 has 13 residues. CDR3 amino acids: CASAKAGAREAFF. The CDR3 region has the DNA TGTGCCAGCGCCAAGGCCGGGGCGAGAGAGGCTTTCTTT.

The genes are TRBV5-1 and TRBJ2-3; 8 bases are a match to TRBD1. V shed 4 bases and J 4 bases; nucleotides not matched to a gene: 8. CDR3 length: 15 amino acids. Germline-derived CDR1 and CDR2 are SGHRS and YFSETQ. Written as DNA, the CDR3 is TGCGCCAGCAGCCTAGGACAGGGTGGGCCAGATACGCAGTATTTT. Its protein is CASSLGQGGPDTQYF.

This clonotype was counted many times. The chain combines TRBV7-6 with TRBJ1-3; possible D gene TRBD1, 6 bases. Germline loops: CDR1 SGHVS, CDR2 FNYEAQ. The CDR3 runs 15 residues. Trimming shortened V by 1 base and J by 2 bases, and 9 bases separated the two germline ends. The DNA for the CDR3 is TGTGCCAGCAGCTTAGACAGGGCTACTGGAAACACCATATATTTT. This sequence encodes CASSLDRATGNTIYF. Drawing the rest from reference TRBV7-6 and TRBJ1-3, the complete variable domain is GAGVSQSPRYKVTKRGQDVALRCDPISGHVSLYWYRQALGQGPEFLTYFNYEAQQDKSGLPNDRFSAERPEGSISTLTIQRTEQRDSAMYRCASSLDRATGNTIYFGEGSWLTVV.

V gene TRBV6-2 or TRBV6-3 combines with J gene TRBJ1-5, with D unresolved. Trimming took 6 bases from V and 5 from J, leaving 11 bases between them. The CDR3 contains 13 residues. Germline-derived CDR1 and CDR2 are MNHEY and SVGEGT. CDR3 in DNA: TGTGCCAGCAGGGATACACCTGATCAGCCCCAGCATTTT. This sequence encodes CASRDTPDQPQHF.

This clonotype was seen only a few times. The genes are TRBV19 and TRBJ2-1, with 9 bases aligning to TRBD1. Trimming cost V 10 bases and J 6 bases; bases outside gene matches: 10. The germline V gene has CDR1 LNHDA and CDR2 SQIVND (reference sequence). This CDR3 spans 14 amino acids. The chain's CDR3 is CATMGQGLPNEQFF. In DNA, the CDR3 is TGTGCCACCATGGGACAGGGTTTGCCCAATGAGCAGTTCTTC. The whole variable domain, filled in from reference TRBV19 and TRBJ2-1, reads DGGITQSPKYLFRKEGQNVTLSCEQNLNHDAMYWYRQDPGQGLRLIYYSQIVNDFQKGDIAEGYSVSREKKESFPLTVTSAQKNPTAFYLCATMGQGLPNEQFFGPGTRLTVL.

J is TRBJ2-3 and V is TRBV29-1; D gene uncertain. The CDR3 spans 12 residues. Trimming cost V 5 bases and J 4 bases, with 10 bases left between them. Germline assignment: CDR1 SQVTM and CDR2 ANQGSEA. The CDR3, as DNA: TGCAGCGTTTCTTCCCGGCCAGATACGCAGTATTTT. This translates into CSVSSRPDTQYF.

The chain joins TRBV20-1 to TRBJ2-1; 13 bases agree with TRBD2. Germline V CDR1 and CDR2: DFQATT, SNEGSKA (reference sequence). The CDR3 consists of 17 residues. J lost 0 bases, V lost 0 bases, and 2 bases had no gene match. The CDR3 is CSARERTSGSSYNEQFF. The CDR3 DNA is TGCAGTGCTAGAGAAAGGACTAGCGGGAGCTCCTACAATGAGCAGTTCTTC.

The chain employs TRBV30 and TRBJ2-7; 8 nucleotides align to TRBD2. The CDR3 extends over 15 amino acids. The V and J ends lost 1 base and 2 bases, in that order; junction bases with no gene match: 7. Germline V gives CDR1 GTSNPN, CDR2 SVGIG (reference sequence). This chain's CDR3 is CAWSGERETPYEQYF. As DNA, the CDR3 is TGTGCCTGGAGTGGGGAGCGGGAGACCCCCTACGAGCAGTACTTC.

This clonotype was seen only a few times. The V call is TRBV19, the J call TRBJ1-2, with D unresolved. The V gene's germline CDR1 is LNHDA and CDR2 SQIVND (reference sequence). This CDR3 comprises 14 residues. Trimming took off 8 bases at V and 9 bases at J, with 22 bases between the two ends. The DNA for the CDR3 is TGTGCCAGTCGCCCTCGTCCCCAGCTTCTTAGCTACACCTTC. Its protein product is CASRPRPQLLSYTF.

This clonotype has only a few counts. V usage is TRBV12-3 or TRBV12-4 and J usage is TRBJ2-1, with D maybe TRBD1 (6 bases). The length of the CDR3 is 14 residues. Trimming shortened V by 5 bases and J by 9 bases, and 17 bases separated the two germline ends. The CDR3 coding sequence is TGTGCCAGCAGTCTCCAACAGGGAGCAACTGAGCAGTTCTTC. Amino acids: CASSLQQGATEQFF.

The chain combines TRBV2 with TRBJ1-5, with no clear D. Germline V CDR1 and CDR2: SNHLY, FYNNEI. CDR3 length: 12 amino acids. V was trimmed by 2 bases and J by 7 bases, leaving 6 bases between them. The CDR3 DNA reads as TGTGCCAGCAGTGAACAAGTCCAGCCCCAGCATTTT. It translates to CASSEQVQPQHF.

This clonotype has a single count. The V and J genes are TRBV20-1 and TRBJ2-1, with 10 bases lining up with TRBD2. J lost 8 bases, V lost 6 bases, and 10 bases had no gene match. The length of the CDR3 is 14 residues. CDR1 and CDR2 from the germline V gene are DFQATT and SNEGSKA (reference sequence). CDR3 residues: CSAIAGGHWDEQFF. In DNA form, the CDR3 reads TGCAGTGCCATAGCGGGAGGCCATTGGGATGAGCAGTTCTTC.

The CDR3 DNA reads TGTGCCACCAGCAGAGATGAAGGGGTGAACACCGGGGAGCTGTTTTTT. Residues: CATSRDEGVNTGELFF. The rearrangement joins TRBV15 to TRBJ2-2; perhaps TRBD1 as D (5 bases). The CDR3 is 16 amino acids. The V end was cut by 0 bases, the J end by 1 base, with 9 bases between. Per the germline V gene, CDR1 is LNHNV and CDR2 is YYDKDF (reference sequence). The full variable domain, in which reference TRBV15 and TRBJ2-2 provide the parts outside the CDR3, is DAMVIQNPRYQVTQFGKPVTLSCSQTLNHNVMYWYQQKSSQAPKLLFHYYDKDFNNEADTPDNFQSRRPNTSFCFLDIRSPGLGDTAMYLCATSRDEGVNTGELFFGEGSRLTVL.

This clonotype came up a few times. The V and J genes are TRBV7-9 and TRBJ2-6, with D possibly matching TRBD1 (6 bases). Trimming left V 3 bases short and J 0 bases short, with 21 bases between. Germline CDR1 is SEHNR and CDR2 is FQNEAQ (reference sequence). The CDR3 extends over 20 amino acids. CDR3 DNA sequence: TGTGCCAGCAGCTTCCGGACAGCGAACAGAGGTAGCTCTGGGGCCAACGTCCTGACTTTC. Translating it yields CASSFRTANRGSSGANVLTF.

This clonotype was counted a few times. V and J are TRBV7-2 and TRBJ2-7; 7 bases are a match to TRBD1. Germline V lookup: CDR1 SGHTA, CDR2 FQGNSA. Germline trimming cut 5 bases from V and 2 bases from J; bases unmatched to any gene: 6. CDR3 length: 14 residues. This CDR3 reads CASSLYGQAYEQYF. In DNA form, the CDR3 reads TGTGCCAGCAGCCTCTACGGACAGGCCTACGAGCAGTACTTC.

Many counts were recorded for this clonotype. This chain uses TRBV5-5 with TRBJ1-4; D gene unclear. V was trimmed by 3 bases and J by 0 bases, leaving 12 bases between them. The CDR3 loop spans 16 amino acids. Germline V CDR1 and CDR2: SGHKS, YYEKEE (reference sequence). For the CDR3, the DNA is TGTGCCAGCAGCTCTCTACCCAGAGCAACTAATGAAAAACTGTTTTTT. It encodes CASSSLPRATNEKLFF.

This clonotype has more than one count but fewer than ten. The chain joins TRBV11-2 to TRBJ1-6; D gene unclear. From germline, CDR1 is SGHAT and CDR2 FQNNGV. The V end lost 4 bases, the J end lost 14 bases, and 9 bases lay between the germline ends. This CDR3 region has 11 residues. The CDR3, as DNA: TGTGCCAGCAGCTCCGGTCCGGCCCTCCACTTT. The encoded protein is CASSSGPALHF.

For the CDR3, the DNA is TGTGCCAGCAGCTTACAACCCGGACTAGCAACTAATGAAAAACTGTTTTTT. Protein: CASSLQPGLATNEKLFF. The gene calls are TRBV7-6 and TRBJ1-4; D gene uncertain. Germline assignment: CDR1 SGHVS and CDR2 FNYEAQ. The V and J ends lost 2 bases and 0 bases respectively, with 13 bases between them. This CDR3 region has 17 residues.

The chain links TRBV9 to TRBJ2-1; D unresolved. CDR3 length: 13 amino acids. Trimming removed 2 bases at V and 6 bases at J, with 9 bases between. Looked up from germline, CDR1 is SGDLS and CDR2 is YYNGEE. This chain's CDR3 is CASSVPSSNEQFF. CDR3 bases: TGTGCCAGCAGCGTCCCAAGCTCCAATGAGCAGTTCTTC.